A single sample gave rise to the 26 T cell receptor beta chains below, sequenced in a study of T cells expressing NK-cell markers. From its re-call of the 5' RACE reads, TCRdb lists each CDR3 protein once, without DNA. Recorded for this sample: 350,000 to 450,000 distinct CDR3 sequences. The material sequenced was blood T cells: a sorted CD56 or NKG2C T cell subset, CD4+ or CD8+ T cells, or bulk PBMC T cells (not recorded which). These TCRs come from a man aged 18-75 years in good health.

The chain combines TRBV5-1 with TRBJ2-3; the D gene TCRdb calls, TRBD2, cannot be checked with no DNA. This CDR3 is built from 16 residues. Germline loops: CDR1 SGHRS, CDR2 YFSETQ. CDR3 amino acids: CASSSSGLAGSDTQYF. The full variable domain, in which reference TRBV5-1 and TRBJ2-3 provide the parts outside the CDR3, is KAGVTQTPRYLIKTRGQQVTLSCSPISGHRSVSWYQQTPGQGLQFLFEYFSETQRNKGNFPGRFSGRQFSNSRSEMNVSTLELGDSALYLCASSSSGLAGSDTQYFGPGTRLTVL.

The chain carries TRBV5-1 and TRBJ2-7; TCRdb's D gene call, TRBD1, goes unchecked for lack of DNA. In germline, CDR1 is SGHRS, CDR2 YFSETQ. The CDR3 has 16 amino acids. CDR3 in amino acids: CASSSGKTGKSYEQYF.

The J gene is TRBJ2-7, the V gene TRBV5-1. This CDR3 comprises 14 residues. CDR1 and CDR2 from the germline V gene are SGHRS and YFSETQ. The chain's CDR3 is CASSLNPTPYEQYF.

This chain connects TRBV28 to TRBJ2-1; the D call of TRBD1 rests on TCRdb alone, since no DNA is present to check it. In germline, CDR1 is MDHEN, CDR2 SYDVKM. The length of the CDR3 is 17 residues. Here the CDR3 reads CASSFVVGGHSYNEQFF. The full variable domain, its missing parts supplied by reference TRBV28 and TRBJ2-1, is DVKVTQSSRYLVKRTGEKVFLECVQDMDHENMFWYRQDPGLGLRLIYFSYDVKMKEKGDIPEGYSVSREKKERFSLILESASTNQTSMYLCASSFVVGGHSYNEQFFGPGTRLTVL.

The chain employs TRBV10-2 and TRBJ2-4. CDR3 length: 14 residues. Germline CDR1 WSHSY, CDR2 SAAADI. CDR3 amino acids: CASTGEKSENIQYF.

The J gene is TRBJ2-6, the V gene TRBV20-1; TCRdb gives TRBD1 as the D gene, but with no DNA this cannot be confirmed. The CDR3 totals 15 residues. Germline CDR1 is DFQATT and CDR2 is SNEGSKA (reference sequence). The CDR3 protein is CSVQGTYSGANVLTF.

CDR3 loop: CASSSPSGNTIYF. The rearrangement links TRBV6-1 to TRBJ1-3; lacking DNA, the TRBD1 call made by TCRdb goes unchecked. CDR3 length: 13 residues. CDR1 MNHNS and CDR2 SASEGT come from the germline V gene.

Here the CDR3 reads CASSPPGLAGGNEQFF. V usage is TRBV3-1 and J usage is TRBJ2-1; TCRdb lists TRBD2, though no DNA is available to test this call. The germline V gene encodes CDR1 LGHDT and CDR2 YNNKEL (reference sequence). CDR3 length equals 16 residues.

The J gene is TRBJ2-3, the V gene TRBV27; there is no DNA to check the TCRdb D call of TRBD1. The CDR3 is made up of 17 amino acids. In germline, CDR1 is MNHEY, CDR2 SMNVEV (reference sequence). The CDR3: CASSPAPVAGRTDTQYF.

The chain has TRBV2 and TRBJ1-5; without DNA, the TCRdb call of TRBD1 cannot be checked. The CDR3 has 12 amino acids. Germline loops: CDR1 SNHLY, CDR2 FYNNEI. The chain's CDR3 is CASTGAGQPQHF.

The chain recombines TRBV5-6 with TRBJ1-5; as DNA is missing, the TRBD1 call by TCRdb cannot be tested. Per the germline V gene, CDR1 is SGHDT and CDR2 is YYEEEE. The CDR3 loop spans 16 amino acids. The CDR3 region is CASSFGGAGINQPQHF.

V gene TRBV21-1 combines with J gene TRBJ2-7; with no DNA, the TCRdb D assignment of TRBD1 cannot be verified. TRBV21-1 is a documented pseudogene. There are 16 residues in the CDR3. The CDR3 sequence: CASSKAGDRGQNEQYF.

The chain combines TRBV7-8 with TRBJ2-2; TCRdb lists TRBD2, though no DNA is available to test this call. The CDR3 is 17 amino acids. Germline CDR1 is SGHVS and CDR2 is FQNEAQ. The CDR3 reads CASSLGHLGPVTGELFF.

The chain has TRBV4-1 and TRBJ2-1; TCRdb lists TRBD1, though no DNA is available to test this call. The CDR3 is made up of 16 amino acids. CDR1 is MGHRA, CDR2 YSYEKL, per germline. This chain's CDR3 is CASSHGQGGRYNEQFF.

The rearrangement links TRBV5-1 to TRBJ2-5; the TRBD1 assignment by TCRdb is unverifiable without DNA. The CDR3 consists of 16 residues. Germline loops: CDR1 SGHRS, CDR2 YFSETQ. CDR3 loop: CASSSRTGWGQETQYF.

J is TRBJ2-2 and V is TRBV12-3 or TRBV12-4; TCRdb picks TRBD2, but there is no DNA to check that call. This CDR3 contains 16 residues. CDR3 residues: CASSRGGLVGTGELFF.

The rearrangement joins TRBV27 to TRBJ1-2; TCRdb's D gene call, TRBD1, goes unchecked for lack of DNA. This CDR3 comprises 16 residues. The germline V gene encodes CDR1 MNHEY and CDR2 SMNVEV (reference sequence). CDR3: CASSFWGQGANYGYTF.

The chain carries TRBV2 and TRBJ1-2; TCRdb's assignment of TRBD1 cannot be checked, as there is no DNA. The CDR3 is 15 amino acids. CDR1 is SNHLY and CDR2 is FYNNEI in the germline V gene. This chain's CDR3 is CASSYGQASSYGYTF.

The chain couples TRBV3-1 to TRBJ1-5; TCRdb picks TRBD1, but there is no DNA to check that call. This CDR3 spans 17 amino acids. Germline CDR1 and CDR2: LGHDT and YNNKEL (reference sequence). CDR3 region: CASSQDISPSYNQPQHF.

The CDR3 sequence: CASSPSGLASGANVLTF. The chain uses TRBV3-1 and TRBJ2-6; TCRdb's D gene call, TRBD2, goes unchecked for lack of DNA. CDR1 LGHDT and CDR2 YNNKEL come from the germline V gene (reference sequence). There are 17 residues in the CDR3.

CDR3: CASSYPAGRGRDTDTQYF. This rearrangement joins TRBV6-5 to TRBJ2-3; the D call from TCRdb, TRBD2, cannot be confirmed without DNA. CDR1 MNHEY and CDR2 SVGAGI come from the germline V gene. The CDR3 has 18 amino acids.

This chain links TRBV11-1 with TRBJ2-5; TCRdb names TRBD1, which stays unverified in the absence of DNA. This CDR3 has 14 amino acids. Per germline, CDR1 SGHAT and CDR2 FQDESV (reference sequence). The CDR3 loop is CASSPDRAGETQYF. The whole variable domain, remainder taken from reference TRBV11-1 and TRBJ2-5, is EAEVAQSPRYKITEKSQAVAFWCDPISGHATLYWYRQILGQGPELLVQFQDESVVDDSQLPKDRFSAERLKGVDSTLKIQPAELGDSAMYLCASSPDRAGETQYFGPGTRLLVL.

This sequence joins TRBV6-2 or TRBV6-3 and TRBJ2-7; there is no DNA to check the TCRdb D call of TRBD1. Germline V gene lookup returns CDR1 MNHEY and CDR2 SVGEGT. The CDR3 is 15 amino acids. CDR3: CASSSKQGIRYEQYF.

The gene calls are TRBV12-3 or TRBV12-4 and TRBJ1-2; absent DNA, TCRdb's TRBD1 call cannot be checked. The CDR3 loop spans 14 amino acids. The CDR3 is CASREGGRAYGYTF.

The rearrangement links TRBV12-3 or TRBV12-4 to TRBJ2-1; the TCRdb call, TRBD2, lacks DNA for checking. The CDR3 runs to 17 residues. CDR3 loop: CASSLALRLARADEQFF.

This chain links TRBV5-1 with TRBJ2-3; TCRdb designates TRBD2, a call that cannot be tested without DNA. This CDR3 comprises 14 residues. Germline V gene lookup returns CDR1 SGHRS and CDR2 YFSETQ. The chain's CDR3 is CASSPQRFPDTQYF.